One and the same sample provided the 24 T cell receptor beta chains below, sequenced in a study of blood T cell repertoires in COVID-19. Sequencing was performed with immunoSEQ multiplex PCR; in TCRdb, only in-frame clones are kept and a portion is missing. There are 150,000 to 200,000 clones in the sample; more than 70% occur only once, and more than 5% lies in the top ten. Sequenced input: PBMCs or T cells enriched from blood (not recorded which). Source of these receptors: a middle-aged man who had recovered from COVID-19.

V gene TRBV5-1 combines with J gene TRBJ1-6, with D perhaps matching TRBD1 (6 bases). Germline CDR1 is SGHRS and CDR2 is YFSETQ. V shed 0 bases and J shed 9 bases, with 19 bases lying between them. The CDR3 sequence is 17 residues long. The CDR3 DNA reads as TGCGCCAGCAGCTTGGCCTATCCACGGGACACAGGTTCACCCCTCCACTTT. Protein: CASSLAYPRDTGSPLHF.

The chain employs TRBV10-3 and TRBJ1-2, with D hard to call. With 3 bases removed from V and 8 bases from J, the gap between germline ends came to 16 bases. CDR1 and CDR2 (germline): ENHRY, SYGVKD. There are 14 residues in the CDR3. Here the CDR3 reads CAISDPGIKKGYTF. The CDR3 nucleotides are TGTGCCATCAGTGACCCAGGAATAAAGAAAGGCTACACCTTC.

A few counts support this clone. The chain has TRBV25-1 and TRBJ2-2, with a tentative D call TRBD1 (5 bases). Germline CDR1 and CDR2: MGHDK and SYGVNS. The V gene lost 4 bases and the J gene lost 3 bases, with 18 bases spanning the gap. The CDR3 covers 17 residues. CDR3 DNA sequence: TGTGCCAGCAGTGCCACCAGGGTCGCCACGGACACCGGGGAGCTGTTTTTT. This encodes CASSATRVATDTGELFF.

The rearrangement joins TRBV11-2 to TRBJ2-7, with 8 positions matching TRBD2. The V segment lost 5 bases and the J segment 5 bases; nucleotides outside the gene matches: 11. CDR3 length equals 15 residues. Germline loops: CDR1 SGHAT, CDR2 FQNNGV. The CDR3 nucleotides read TGTGCCAGCAGCCGGGGGGGGTCGGGTAATCACGAGCAGTACTTC. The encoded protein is CASSRGGSGNHEQYF.

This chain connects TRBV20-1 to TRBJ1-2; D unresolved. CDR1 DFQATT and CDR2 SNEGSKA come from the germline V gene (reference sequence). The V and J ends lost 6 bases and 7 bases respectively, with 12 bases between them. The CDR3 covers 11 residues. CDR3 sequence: CSARSTGGYTF. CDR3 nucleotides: TGCAGTGCCCGGAGCACGGGTGGCTACACCTTC.

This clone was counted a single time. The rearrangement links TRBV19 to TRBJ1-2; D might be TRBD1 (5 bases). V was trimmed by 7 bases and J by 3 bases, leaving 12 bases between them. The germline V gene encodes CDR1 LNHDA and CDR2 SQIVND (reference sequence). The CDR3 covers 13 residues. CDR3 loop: CASTPQGHYGYTF. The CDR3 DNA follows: TGTGCCAGTACCCCCCAGGGCCACTATGGCTACACCTTC.

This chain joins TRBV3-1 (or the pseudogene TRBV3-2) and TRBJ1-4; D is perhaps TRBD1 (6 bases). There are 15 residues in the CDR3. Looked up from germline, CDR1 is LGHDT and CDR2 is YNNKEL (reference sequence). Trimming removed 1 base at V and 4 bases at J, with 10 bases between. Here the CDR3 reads CASSQGGQRNEKLFF. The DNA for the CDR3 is TGTGCCAGCAGCCAAGGAGGACAGCGTAATGAAAAACTGTTTTTT.

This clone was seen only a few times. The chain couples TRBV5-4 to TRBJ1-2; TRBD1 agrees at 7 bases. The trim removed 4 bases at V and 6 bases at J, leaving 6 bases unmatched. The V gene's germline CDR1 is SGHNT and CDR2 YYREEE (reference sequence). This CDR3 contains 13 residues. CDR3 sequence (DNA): TGTGCCAGCAGCAATGACAGGGCGGATGGCTACACCTTC. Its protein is CASSNDRADGYTF.

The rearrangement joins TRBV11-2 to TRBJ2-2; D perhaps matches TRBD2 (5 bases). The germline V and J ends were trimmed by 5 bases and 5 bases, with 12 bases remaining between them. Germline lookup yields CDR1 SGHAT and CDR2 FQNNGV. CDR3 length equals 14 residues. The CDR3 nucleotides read TGTGCCAGCAGCGAATCGACGGGAACCGGGGAGCTGTTTTTT. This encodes CASSESTGTGELFF.

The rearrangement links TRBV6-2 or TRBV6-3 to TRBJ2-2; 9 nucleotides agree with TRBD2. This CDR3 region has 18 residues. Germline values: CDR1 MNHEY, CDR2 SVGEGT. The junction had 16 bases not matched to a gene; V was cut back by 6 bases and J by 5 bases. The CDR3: CASSFPSELAGRTGELFF. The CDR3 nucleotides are TGTGCCAGCAGCTTTCCCTCAGAGCTAGCGGGACGGACCGGGGAGCTGTTTTTT.

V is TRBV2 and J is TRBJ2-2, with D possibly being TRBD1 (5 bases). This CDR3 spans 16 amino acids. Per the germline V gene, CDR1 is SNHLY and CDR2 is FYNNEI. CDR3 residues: CAPLAPGPRSLGELFF. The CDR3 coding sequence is TGTGCTCCATTAGCCCCAGGGCCCCGGTCGTTGGGGGAGCTGTTTTTT.

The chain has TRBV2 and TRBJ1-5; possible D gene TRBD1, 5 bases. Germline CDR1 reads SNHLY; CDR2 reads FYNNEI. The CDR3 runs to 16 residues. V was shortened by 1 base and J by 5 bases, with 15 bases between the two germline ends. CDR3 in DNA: TGTGCCAGCAGTGAAGGGACCAGGGAAAGGTATCAGCCCCAGCATTTT. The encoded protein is CASSEGTRERYQPQHF.

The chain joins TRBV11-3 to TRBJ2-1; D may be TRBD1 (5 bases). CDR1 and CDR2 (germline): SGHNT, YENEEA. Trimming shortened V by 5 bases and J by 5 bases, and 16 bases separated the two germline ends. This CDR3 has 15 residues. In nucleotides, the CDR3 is TGTGCCAGCAGCGCCTCATTTAGGGGCAACAATGAGCAGTTCTTC. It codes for CASSASFRGNNEQFF. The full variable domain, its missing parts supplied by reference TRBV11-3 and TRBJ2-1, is EAGVVQSPRYKIIEKKQPVAFWCNPISGHNTLYWYLQNLGQGPELLIRYENEEAVDDSQLPKDRFSAERLKGVDSTLKIQPAELGDSAVYLCASSASFRGNNEQFFGPGTRLTVL.

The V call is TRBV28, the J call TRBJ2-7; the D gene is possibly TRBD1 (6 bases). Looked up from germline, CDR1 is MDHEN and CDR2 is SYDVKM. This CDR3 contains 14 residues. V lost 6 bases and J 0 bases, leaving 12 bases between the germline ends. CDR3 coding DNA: TGTGCCAGCAGACTCGACAGGATCTCCTACGAGCAGTACTTC. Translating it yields CASRLDRISYEQYF.

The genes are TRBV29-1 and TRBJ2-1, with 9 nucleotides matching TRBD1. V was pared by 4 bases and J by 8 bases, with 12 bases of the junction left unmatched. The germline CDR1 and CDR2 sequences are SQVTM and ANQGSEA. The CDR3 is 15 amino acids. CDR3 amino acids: CSVGRTGDVSYEQFF. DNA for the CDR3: TGCAGCGTTGGCCGGACAGGGGATGTCTCTTATGAGCAGTTCTTC.

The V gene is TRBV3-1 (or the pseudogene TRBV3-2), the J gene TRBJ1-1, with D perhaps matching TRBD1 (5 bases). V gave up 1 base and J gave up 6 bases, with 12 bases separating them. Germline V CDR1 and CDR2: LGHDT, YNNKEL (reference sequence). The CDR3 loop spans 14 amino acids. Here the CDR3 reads CASSQVAAGSEAFF. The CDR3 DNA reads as TGTGCCAGCAGCCAAGTAGCGGCAGGGTCTGAAGCTTTCTTT.

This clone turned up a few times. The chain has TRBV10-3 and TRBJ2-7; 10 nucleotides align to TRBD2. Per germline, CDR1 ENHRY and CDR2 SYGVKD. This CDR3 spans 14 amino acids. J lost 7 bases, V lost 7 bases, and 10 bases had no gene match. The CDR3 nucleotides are TGTGCCATCAAATCGCTAGCGGGAGTGCAAGAGCAGTACTTC. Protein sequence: CAIKSLAGVQEQYF.

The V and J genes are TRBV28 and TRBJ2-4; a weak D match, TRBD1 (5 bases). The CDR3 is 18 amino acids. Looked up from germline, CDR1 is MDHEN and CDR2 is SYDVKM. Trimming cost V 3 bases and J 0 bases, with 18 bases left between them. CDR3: CASSFVFPTAKAKNIQYF. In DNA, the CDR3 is TGTGCCAGCAGTTTCGTATTTCCGACAGCAAAAGCCAAAAACATTCAGTACTTC. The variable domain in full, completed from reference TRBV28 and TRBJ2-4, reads DVKVTQSSRYLVKRTGEKVFLECVQDMDHENMFWYRQDPGLGLRLIYFSYDVKMKEKGDIPEGYSVSREKKERFSLILESASTNQTSMYLCASSFVFPTAKAKNIQYFGAGTRLSVL.

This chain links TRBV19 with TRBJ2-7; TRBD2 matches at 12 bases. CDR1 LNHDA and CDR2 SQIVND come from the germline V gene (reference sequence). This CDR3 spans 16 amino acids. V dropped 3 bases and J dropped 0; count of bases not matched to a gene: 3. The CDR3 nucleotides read TGTGCCAGTAGTATGGGGACTAGCGGGTTCTCCTACGAGCAGTACTTC. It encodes CASSMGTSGFSYEQYF.

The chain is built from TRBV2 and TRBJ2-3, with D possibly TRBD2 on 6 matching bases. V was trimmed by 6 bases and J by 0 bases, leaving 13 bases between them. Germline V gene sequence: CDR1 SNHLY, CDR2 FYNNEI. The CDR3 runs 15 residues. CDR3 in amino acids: CASSGGTLSTDTQYF. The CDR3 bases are TGTGCCAGCAGCGGGGGAACCCTCAGCACAGATACGCAGTATTTT.

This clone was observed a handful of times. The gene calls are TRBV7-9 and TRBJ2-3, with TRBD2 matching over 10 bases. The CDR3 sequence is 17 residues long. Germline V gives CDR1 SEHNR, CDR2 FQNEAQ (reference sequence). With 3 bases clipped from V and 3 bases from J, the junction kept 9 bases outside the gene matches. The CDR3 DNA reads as TGTGCCAGCAGCTTTGGGGCTAGCGGGAGAAGGACAGATACGCAGTATTTT. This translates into CASSFGASGRRTDTQYF.

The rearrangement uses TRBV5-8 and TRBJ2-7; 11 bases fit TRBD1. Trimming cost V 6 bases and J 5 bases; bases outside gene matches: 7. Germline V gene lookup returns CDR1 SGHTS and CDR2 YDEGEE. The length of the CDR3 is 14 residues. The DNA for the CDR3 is TGTGCCAGCAACGACCGGGACAGGGGGAACGAGCAGTACTTC. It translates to CASNDRDRGNEQYF.

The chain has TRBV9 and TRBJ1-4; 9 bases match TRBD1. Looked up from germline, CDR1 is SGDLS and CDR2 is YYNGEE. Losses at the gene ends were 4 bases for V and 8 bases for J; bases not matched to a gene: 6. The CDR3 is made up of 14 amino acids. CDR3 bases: TGTGCCAGCAGCTCGGGACAGGGAGGGGAAAAACTGTTTTTT. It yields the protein CASSSGQGGEKLFF.

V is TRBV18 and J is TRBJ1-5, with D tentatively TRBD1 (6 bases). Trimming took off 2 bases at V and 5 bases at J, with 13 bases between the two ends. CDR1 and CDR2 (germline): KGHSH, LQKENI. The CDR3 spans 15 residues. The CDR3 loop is CASSPIRGPDQPQHF. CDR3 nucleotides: TGTGCCAGCTCACCAATCAGGGGACCCGATCAGCCCCAGCATTTT.